This TCR beta chain originates from a study of CD8 T cells in ankylosing spondylitis. Study conclusions and caveats: The authors reported significant enrichment of disease-linked clones in matched ankylosing spondylitis synovial fluid. The disease-linked clones had a CD8+ phenotype and low blood frequencies. Within ankylosing spondylitis blood, a TCR beta motif made up of eight or nine highly homologous variants appeared to be characteristic. In reactive arthritis synovial fluid and blood, some motif variants had been reported before.

TCRdb processed the 5' RACE reads anew with MiXCR; each CDR3 protein has one entry. The repertoire holds 230,000 or so distinct CDR3 sequences, with roughly a quarter as singletons. Concerning this clonotype: What it binds is unknown.

Sequencing used blood, either unsorted or a sorted T cell fraction (not recorded which). The receptor was derived from a male donor with ankylosing spondylitis or in good health (not recorded which).

The CDR3 loop is CASSWTSGGAGELFF. CDR3 in DNA: TGTGCCAGCAGTTGGACTAGCGGGGGGGCCGGGGAGCTGTTTTTT. The chain carries TRBV12-3 or TRBV12-4 and TRBJ2-2, with TRBD2 matching over 15 bases. The CDR3 sequence is 15 residues long. With 4 bases clipped from V and 6 bases from J, the junction kept 0 bases outside the gene matches.